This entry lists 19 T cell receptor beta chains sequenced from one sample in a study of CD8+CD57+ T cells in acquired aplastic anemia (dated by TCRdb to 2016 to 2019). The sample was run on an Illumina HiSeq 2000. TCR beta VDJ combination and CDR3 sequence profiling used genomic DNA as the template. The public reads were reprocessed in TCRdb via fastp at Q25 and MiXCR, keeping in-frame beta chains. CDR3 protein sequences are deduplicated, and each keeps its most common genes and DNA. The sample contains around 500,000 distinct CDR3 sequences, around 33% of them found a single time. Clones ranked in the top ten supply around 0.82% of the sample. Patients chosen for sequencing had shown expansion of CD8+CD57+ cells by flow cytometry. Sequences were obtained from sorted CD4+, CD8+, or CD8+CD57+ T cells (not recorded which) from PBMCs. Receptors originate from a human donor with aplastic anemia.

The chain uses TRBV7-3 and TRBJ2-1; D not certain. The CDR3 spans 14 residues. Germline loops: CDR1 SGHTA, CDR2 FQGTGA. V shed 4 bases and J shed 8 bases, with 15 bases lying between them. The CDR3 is CASSSQTPWDEQFF. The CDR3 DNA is TGTGCCAGCAGCTCCCAGACCCCTTGGGATGAGCAGTTCTTC.

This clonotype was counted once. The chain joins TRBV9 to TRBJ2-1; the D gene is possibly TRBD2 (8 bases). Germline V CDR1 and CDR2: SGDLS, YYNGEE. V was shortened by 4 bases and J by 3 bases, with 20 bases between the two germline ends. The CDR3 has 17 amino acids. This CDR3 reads CASSTRGGTSGYNEQFF. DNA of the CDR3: TGTGCCAGCAGCACCAGGGGGGGAACTAGCGGCTACAATGAGCAGTTCTTC. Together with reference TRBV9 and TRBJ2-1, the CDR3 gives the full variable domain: DSGVTQTPKHLITATGQRVTLRCSPRSGDLSVYWYQQSLDQGLQFLIQYYNGEERAKGNILERFSAQQFPDLHSELNLSSLELGDSALYFCASSTRGGTSGYNEQFFGPGTRLTVL.

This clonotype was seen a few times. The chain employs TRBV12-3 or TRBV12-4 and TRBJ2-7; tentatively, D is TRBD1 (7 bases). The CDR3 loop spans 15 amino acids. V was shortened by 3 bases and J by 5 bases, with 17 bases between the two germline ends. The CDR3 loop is CASSFRGESLHEQYF. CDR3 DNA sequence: TGTGCCAGCAGTTTCAGGGGGGAAAGCCTCCACGAGCAGTACTTC.

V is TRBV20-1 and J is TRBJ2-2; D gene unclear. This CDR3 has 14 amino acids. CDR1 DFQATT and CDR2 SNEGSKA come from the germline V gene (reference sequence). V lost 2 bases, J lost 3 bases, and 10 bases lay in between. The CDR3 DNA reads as TGCAGTGCTAGATCCCCTCCCCACACCGGGGAGCTGTTTTTT. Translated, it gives CSARSPPHTGELFF.

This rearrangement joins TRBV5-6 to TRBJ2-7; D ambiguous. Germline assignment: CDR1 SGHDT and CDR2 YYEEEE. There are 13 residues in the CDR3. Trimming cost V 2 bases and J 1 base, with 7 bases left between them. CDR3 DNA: TGTGCCAGCAGCTTTGGTCGGTCCTACGAGCAGTACTTC. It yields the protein CASSFGRSYEQYF.

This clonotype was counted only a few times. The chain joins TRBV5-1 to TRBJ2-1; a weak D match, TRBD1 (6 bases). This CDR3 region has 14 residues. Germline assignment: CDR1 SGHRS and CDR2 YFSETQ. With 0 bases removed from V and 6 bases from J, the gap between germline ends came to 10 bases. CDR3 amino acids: CASSLAIGGNEQFF. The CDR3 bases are TGCGCCAGCAGCTTGGCGATAGGGGGCAATGAGCAGTTCTTC.

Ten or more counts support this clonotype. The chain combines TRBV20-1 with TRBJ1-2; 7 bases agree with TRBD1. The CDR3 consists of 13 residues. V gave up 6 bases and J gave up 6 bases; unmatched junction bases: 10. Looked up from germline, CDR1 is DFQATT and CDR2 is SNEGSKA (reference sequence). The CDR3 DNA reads TGCAGTGCGGAAGAACAGGGGAGGAATGGCTACACCTTC. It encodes CSAEEQGRNGYTF.

DNA of the CDR3: TGTGCCAGCAGCCCCCAACCCATGAACACTGAAGCTTTCTTT. Its protein product is CASSPQPMNTEAFF. This sequence joins TRBV7-6 and TRBJ1-1; D unclear. Trimming removed 5 bases at V and 0 bases at J, with 10 bases between. The CDR3 is 14 residues long. Per germline, CDR1 SGHVS and CDR2 FNYEAQ.

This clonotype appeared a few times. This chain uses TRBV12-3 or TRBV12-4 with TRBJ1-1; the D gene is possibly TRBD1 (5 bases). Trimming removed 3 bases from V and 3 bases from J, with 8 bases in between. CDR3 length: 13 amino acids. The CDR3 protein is CASSFGDYTEAFF. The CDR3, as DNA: TGTGCCAGCAGTTTCGGGGACTACACTGAAGCTTTCTTT.

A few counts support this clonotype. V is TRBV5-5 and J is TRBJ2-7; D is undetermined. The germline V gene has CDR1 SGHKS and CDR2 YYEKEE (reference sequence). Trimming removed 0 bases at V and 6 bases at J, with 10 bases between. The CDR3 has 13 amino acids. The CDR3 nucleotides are TGTGCCAGCAGCTTGGATCCTGCCCGCGAGCAGTACTTC. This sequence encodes CASSLDPAREQYF.

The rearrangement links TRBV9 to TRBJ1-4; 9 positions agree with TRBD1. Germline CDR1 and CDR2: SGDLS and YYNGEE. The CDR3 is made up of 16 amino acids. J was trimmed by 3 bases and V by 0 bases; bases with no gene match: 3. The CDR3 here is CASSVAQGAANEKLFF. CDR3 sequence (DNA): TGTGCCAGCAGCGTAGCACAGGGGGCGGCTAATGAAAAACTGTTTTTT.

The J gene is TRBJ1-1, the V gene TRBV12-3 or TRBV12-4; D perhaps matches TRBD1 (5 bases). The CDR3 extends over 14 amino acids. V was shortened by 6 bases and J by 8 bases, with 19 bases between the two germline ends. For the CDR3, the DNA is TGTGCCAGCAGGAGGGCCTGGCGGGACTCCGAAGCTTTCTTT. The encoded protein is CASRRAWRDSEAFF.

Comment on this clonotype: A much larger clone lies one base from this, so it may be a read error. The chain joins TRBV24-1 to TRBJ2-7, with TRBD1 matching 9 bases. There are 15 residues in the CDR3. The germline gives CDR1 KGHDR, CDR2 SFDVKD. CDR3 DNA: TGTGCCAGCAGCTCACGGACAGGGGAAGGTGAGGAGCGGTACTTC. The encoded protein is CASSSRTGEGEERYF.

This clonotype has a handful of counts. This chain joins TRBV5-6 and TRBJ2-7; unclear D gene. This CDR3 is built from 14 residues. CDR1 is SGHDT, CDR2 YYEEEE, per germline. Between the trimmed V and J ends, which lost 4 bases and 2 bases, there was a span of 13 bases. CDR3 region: CASSLGGVPYEQYF. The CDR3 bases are TGTGCCAGCAGCCTGGGCGGAGTCCCCTACGAGCAGTACTTC.

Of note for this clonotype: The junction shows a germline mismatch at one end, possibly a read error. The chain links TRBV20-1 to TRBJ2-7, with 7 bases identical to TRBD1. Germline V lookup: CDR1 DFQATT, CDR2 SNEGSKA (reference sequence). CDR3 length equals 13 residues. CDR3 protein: CSAGTAISCEQYF. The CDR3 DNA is TGCAGTGCCGGGACAGCAATCTCCTGCGAGCAGTACTTC.

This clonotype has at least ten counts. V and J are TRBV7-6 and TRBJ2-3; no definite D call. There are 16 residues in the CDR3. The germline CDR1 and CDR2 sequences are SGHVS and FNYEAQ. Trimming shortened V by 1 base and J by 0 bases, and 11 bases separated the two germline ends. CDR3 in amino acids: CASSLVPTSSTDTQYF. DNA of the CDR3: TGTGCCAGCAGCTTAGTACCCACCTCTAGCACAGATACGCAGTATTTT.

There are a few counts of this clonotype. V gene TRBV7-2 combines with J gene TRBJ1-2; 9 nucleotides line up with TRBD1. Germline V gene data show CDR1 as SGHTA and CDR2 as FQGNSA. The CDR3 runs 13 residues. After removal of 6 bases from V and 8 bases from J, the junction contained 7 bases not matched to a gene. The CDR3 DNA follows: TGTGCCAGCAGTCCGCGGACAGGGGAGGGCTACACCTTC. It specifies CASSPRTGEGYTF.

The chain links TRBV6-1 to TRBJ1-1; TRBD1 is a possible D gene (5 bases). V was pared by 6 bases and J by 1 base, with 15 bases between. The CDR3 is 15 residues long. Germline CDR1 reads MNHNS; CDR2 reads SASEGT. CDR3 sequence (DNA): TGTGCCAGCAGGGGACGGGATACAGGGAACACTGAAGCTTTCTTT. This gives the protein CASRGRDTGNTEAFF.

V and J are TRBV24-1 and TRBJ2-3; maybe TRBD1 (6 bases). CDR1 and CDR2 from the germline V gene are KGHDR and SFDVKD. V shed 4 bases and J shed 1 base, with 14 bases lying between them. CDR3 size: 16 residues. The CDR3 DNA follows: TGTGCCACCAGTGACTGGACAGACGAAGGCACAGATACGCAGTATTTT. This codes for CATSDWTDEGTDTQYF.